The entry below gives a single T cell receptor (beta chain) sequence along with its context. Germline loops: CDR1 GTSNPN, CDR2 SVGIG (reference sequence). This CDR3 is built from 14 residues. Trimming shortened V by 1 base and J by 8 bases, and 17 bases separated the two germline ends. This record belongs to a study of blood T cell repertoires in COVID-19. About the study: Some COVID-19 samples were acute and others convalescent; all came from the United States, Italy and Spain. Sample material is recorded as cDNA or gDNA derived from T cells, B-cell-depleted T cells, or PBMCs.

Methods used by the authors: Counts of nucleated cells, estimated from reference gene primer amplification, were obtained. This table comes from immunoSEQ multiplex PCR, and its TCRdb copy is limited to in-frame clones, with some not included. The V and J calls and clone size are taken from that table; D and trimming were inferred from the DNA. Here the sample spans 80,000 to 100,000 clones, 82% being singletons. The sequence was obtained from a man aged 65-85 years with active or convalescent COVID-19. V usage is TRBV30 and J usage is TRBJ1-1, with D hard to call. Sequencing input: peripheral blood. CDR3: CAWSEPPGNREAFF. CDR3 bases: TGTGCCTGGAGTGAACCCCCGGGAAATAGAGAAGCTTTCTTT.